This TCR beta chain was recorded in a study of control samples from healthy donors and cancer patients. The CDR3 is 15 amino acids. Germline trimming cut 4 bases from V and 4 bases from J; bases unmatched to any gene: 10. CDR1 and CDR2 from the germline V gene are SGHNT and YYREEE (reference sequence). Method: immunoSEQ multiplex PCR; TCRdb's copy keeps in-frame clones and lacks some. The repertoire includes 70,000 to 100,000 clones, around 90% of them detected once, and 1.5% to 2% sits in the top ten. The receptor comes from an older woman with head and neck cancer. The chain has TRBV5-4 and TRBJ1-2; 7 bases map to TRBD1. Input material: PBMCs. The CDR3 loop reads CASSLSSGGGYGYTF. CDR3 in DNA: TGTGCCAGCAGCCTGTCCTCAGGGGGTGGCTATGGCTACACCTTC. The complete variable domain, with remaining parts taken from reference TRBV5-4 and TRBJ1-2, reads ETGVTQSPTHLIKTRGQQVTLRCSSQSGHNTVSWYQQALGQGPQFIFQYYREEENGRGNFPPRFSGLQFPNYSSELNVNALELDDSALYLCASSLSSGGGYGYTFGSGTRLTVV.